Below are 24 T cell receptor beta chains sequenced from a single sample in a study of spatial heterogeneity in lung cancer. Indicated time point: sample taken at primary tumor resection. Tumor, nontumor lung or frozen PBMC supplied whole RNA, sequenced without sorting. Each CDR3 protein gets one entry after TCRdb re-called the 5' RACE reads with MiXCR. The profile covers around 45,000 distinct CDR3 sequences, with 10% to 15% appearing a single time and 35% to 45% taken by the ten largest. The sequences come from PBMCs, collected at surgery. The receptors derive from a female donor with early-stage non-small cell lung cancer.

This clonotype was counted many times. The chain couples TRBV7-2 to TRBJ2-7; D call uncertain. Germline CDR1 and CDR2: SGHTA and FQGNSA. The V end lost 5 bases, the J end lost 1 base, and 12 bases lay between the germline ends. The CDR3 has 14 residues. CDR3 loop: CASSTSPESYEQYF. CDR3 nucleotides: TGTGCCAGCAGCACATCGCCGGAATCCTACGAGCAGTACTTC.

In this sample, this clonotype turned up a few times. This rearrangement joins TRBV20-1 to TRBJ2-7; 8 bases are shared with TRBD2. Germline V gene sequence: CDR1 DFQATT, CDR2 SNEGSKA (reference sequence). After removal of 2 bases from V and 4 bases from J, the junction contained 16 bases not matched to a gene. The CDR3 covers 17 residues. This chain's CDR3 is CSARSGSGGPLEYEQYF. The CDR3 DNA reads as TGCAGTGCTAGATCGGGGTCGGGGGGGCCTCTGGAGTACGAGCAGTACTTC.

This chain connects TRBV18 to TRBJ2-1, with D unresolved. The CDR3 loop spans 14 amino acids. The V and J ends lost 4 bases and 2 bases respectively, with 9 bases between them. Germline-derived CDR1 and CDR2 are KGHSH and LQKENI. The CDR3 loop is CASSQDGPYNEQFF. The CDR3 nucleotides are TGTGCCAGCTCACAGGACGGACCCTACAATGAGCAGTTCTTC. The whole variable domain, filled in from reference TRBV18 and TRBJ2-1, reads NAGVMQNPRHLVRRRGQEARLRCSPMKGHSHVYWYRQLPEEGLKFMVYLQKENIIDESGMPKERFSAEFPKEGPSILRIQQVVRGDSAAYFCASSQDGPYNEQFFGPGTRLTVL.

The chain links TRBV12-3 or TRBV12-4 to TRBJ2-5; 9 bases agree with TRBD2. The CDR3 consists of 14 residues. V lost 6 bases to trimming and J lost 4 bases; unmatched junction nucleotides: 6. The CDR3 loop reads CASSQLAGVETQYF. CDR3 in DNA: TGTGCCAGCAGCCAATTAGCGGGGGTAGAGACCCAGTACTTC.

This clonotype was observed a handful of times. The chain joins TRBV6-2 or TRBV6-3 to TRBJ1-1, with unresolved D. V was pared by 0 bases and J by 2 bases, with 4 bases between. CDR3 size: 13 residues. Germline loops: CDR1 MNHEY, CDR2 SVGEGT. Here the CDR3 DNA reads TGTGCCAGCAGTTACTCAGATAACACTGAAGCTTTCTTT. Translation: CASSYSDNTEAFF.

Ten or more counts support this clonotype. The chain combines TRBV25-1 with TRBJ1-6; D is possibly TRBD1 (6 bases). The germline V gene encodes CDR1 MGHDK and CDR2 SYGVNS. The ends were cut back, 3 bases at V and 9 bases at J, with 12 bases in the middle. The CDR3 extends over 14 amino acids. CDR3 in amino acids: CASSDGQMSSPLHF. CDR3 sequence (DNA): TGTGCCAGCAGTGACGGACAGATGAGTTCACCCCTCCACTTT.

This clonotype was found a few times. The V and J genes are TRBV7-9 and TRBJ1-3; D is ambiguous. V gave up 5 bases and J gave up 4 bases, with 9 bases separating them. The germline V gene encodes CDR1 SEHNR and CDR2 FQNEAQ (reference sequence). This CDR3 contains 13 residues. The CDR3 sequence is CASSLSSGNTIYF. DNA for the CDR3: TGTGCCAGCAGCCTCTCTTCCGGAAACACCATATATTTT.

This clonotype appeared a few times. The V call is TRBV20-1, the J call TRBJ1-2; D gene uncertain. The CDR3 is made up of 13 amino acids. V shed 2 bases and J shed 8 bases, with 15 bases lying between them. Germline CDR1 and CDR2: DFQATT and SNEGSKA (reference sequence). This CDR3 reads CSARLPWTEGYTF. CDR3 nucleotide sequence: TGCAGTGCTAGACTTCCATGGACCGAAGGCTACACCTTC.

Only a few counts were recorded for this clonotype. The chain recombines TRBV7-2 with TRBJ2-5; 11 bases agree with TRBD2. The CDR3 has 17 residues. Unmatched junction bases numbered 12, after V lost 5 bases and J lost 4 bases. The germline CDR1 and CDR2 sequences are SGHTA and FQGNSA. The CDR3 nucleotides read TGTGCCAGCAGCCCGCAGGTTAGCGGGGGGGCACGAGAGACCCAGTACTTC. Translation gives CASSPQVSGGARETQYF.

A few counts support this clonotype. This rearrangement joins TRBV5-4 to TRBJ2-1, with 9 bases lining up with TRBD2. The germline gives CDR1 SGHNT, CDR2 YYREEE (reference sequence). The length of the CDR3 is 13 residues. The V gene end was trimmed by 4 bases and the J gene end by 9 bases; junction bases not matched to a gene: 5. In DNA, the CDR3 is TGTGCCAGCAGCCAGGGACTAGCTGGTGAGCAGTTCTTC. Translation gives CASSQGLAGEQFF.

This clonotype was detected ten times or more. This CDR3 reads CASSLSGTSGGKETQYF. Here the CDR3 DNA reads TGTGCCAGCAGCTTAAGTGGGACTAGCGGGGGGAAAGAGACCCAGTACTTC. This chain connects TRBV7-3 to TRBJ2-5; 15 nucleotides align to TRBD2. Per the germline V gene, CDR1 is SGHTA and CDR2 is FQGTGA. This CDR3 comprises 17 residues. Trimming removed 1 base from V and 3 bases from J; junction bases left unmatched: 3.

This chain uses TRBV5-6 with TRBJ2-1; 10 nucleotides align to TRBD2. Losses at the gene ends were 3 bases for V and 7 bases for J; bases not matched to a gene: 7. This CDR3 comprises 15 residues. Germline CDR1 reads SGHDT; CDR2 reads YYEEEE. CDR3: CASSWGLASFNEQFF. The CDR3 region has the DNA TGTGCCAGCAGCTGGGGACTAGCGAGTTTTAATGAGCAGTTCTTC.

This rearrangement joins TRBV5-1 to TRBJ2-5; D not certain. This CDR3 is 11 amino acids long. Trimming pared 2 bases from V and 4 bases from J, leaving 3 bases between. Germline CDR1 reads SGHRS; CDR2 reads YFSETQ. The CDR3 DNA reads as TGCGCCAGCAGCTTCAGAGAGACCCAGTACTTC. Translating gives CASSFRETQYF. Drawing the rest from reference TRBV5-1 and TRBJ2-5, the complete variable domain is KAGVTQTPRYLIKTRGQQVTLSCSPISGHRSVSWYQQTPGQGLQFLFEYFSETQRNKGNFPGRFSGRQFSNSRSEMNVSTLELGDSALYLCASSFRETQYFGPGTRLLVL.

The chain carries TRBV7-6 and TRBJ2-1; D possibly corresponds to TRBD2 (6 bases). CDR1 and CDR2 (germline): SGHVS, FNYEAQ. The V gene lost 0 bases and the J gene lost 0 bases, with 12 bases spanning the gap. The length of the CDR3 is 17 residues. CDR3 region: CASSLASGESSYNEQFF. The CDR3 DNA reads TGTGCCAGCAGCTTAGCCTCGGGGGAAAGCTCCTACAATGAGCAGTTCTTC.

The chain employs TRBV7-2 and TRBJ2-1; D remains unclear. The CDR3 is 12 amino acids. Germline lookup yields CDR1 SGHTA and CDR2 FQGNSA. The ends were cut back, 5 bases at V and 9 bases at J, with 11 bases in the middle. CDR3 nucleotide sequence: TGTGCCAGCAGCCCACCCACCCCTGAGCAGTTCTTC. Translating gives CASSPPTPEQFF.

This clonotype was seen many times. The chain combines TRBV13 with TRBJ2-6; a possible D gene is TRBD2 (5 bases). Germline V lookup: CDR1 PRHDT, CDR2 FYEKMQ (reference sequence). The CDR3 has 17 amino acids. The V end was cut by 5 bases, the J end by 2 bases, with 16 bases between. The CDR3 region is CASSGKVGRAGANVLTF. The CDR3 DNA reads TGTGCCAGCAGCGGGAAAGTTGGGAGAGCTGGGGCCAACGTCCTGACTTTC.

This clonotype has a count of ten or more. CDR3 in amino acids: CASSPRGGGNQPQHF. The CDR3 region has the DNA TGTGCCAGCAGCCCCCGAGGGGGCGGCAATCAGCCCCAGCATTTT. The V gene is TRBV9, the J gene TRBJ1-5, with 7 bases aligning to TRBD1. V was pared by 4 bases and J by 2 bases, with 6 bases of the junction left unmatched. CDR1 is SGDLS and CDR2 is YYNGEE in the germline V gene. This CDR3 comprises 15 residues.

The chain has TRBV27 and TRBJ2-1; no reliable D call. This CDR3 region has 12 residues. The germline V and J ends were trimmed by 10 bases and 5 bases, with 12 bases remaining between them. CDR1 MNHEY and CDR2 SMNVEV come from the germline V gene (reference sequence). This CDR3 reads CATTPPNNEQFF. As DNA, the CDR3 is TGTGCCACCACTCCCCCGAACAATGAGCAGTTCTTC.

This clonotype was recorded at least ten times. The chain uses TRBV20-1 and TRBJ2-2; D gene ambiguous. The CDR3 runs 14 residues. V was pared by 3 bases and J by 3 bases, with 11 bases between. Germline loops: CDR1 DFQATT, CDR2 SNEGSKA (reference sequence). The CDR3 loop is CSASGLVDTGELFF. The CDR3 region has the DNA TGCAGTGCTAGTGGGTTGGTTGACACCGGGGAGCTGTTTTTT.

This clonotype has just a few counts. This chain joins TRBV2 and TRBJ1-6; weak D call: TRBD1 (5 bases). Germline V CDR1 and CDR2: SNHLY, FYNNEI. There are 13 residues in the CDR3. V was trimmed by 6 bases and J by 9 bases, leaving 12 bases between them. The chain's CDR3 is CASRGLGGSPLHF. Written as DNA, the CDR3 is TGTGCCAGCAGGGGGTTGGGGGGTTCACCCCTCCACTTT.

This clonotype was picked up many times. This chain uses TRBV28 with TRBJ1-5, with D uncertain. V was trimmed by 3 bases and J by 1 base, leaving 10 bases between them. Germline CDR1 reads MDHEN; CDR2 reads SYDVKM. This CDR3 spans 15 amino acids. The CDR3 sequence is CASSLPGRSNQPQHF. The CDR3 DNA reads TGTGCCAGCAGTTTGCCTGGGCGAAGCAATCAGCCCCAGCATTTT. Filled out from reference TRBV28 and TRBJ1-5, the complete variable domain reads DVKVTQSSRYLVKRTGEKVFLECVQDMDHENMFWYRQDPGLGLRLIYFSYDVKMKEKGDIPEGYSVSREKKERFSLILESASTNQTSMYLCASSLPGRSNQPQHFGDGTRLSIL.

This clonotype was detected a few times. This chain connects TRBV5-4 to TRBJ2-2, with a weak D call TRBD2 (6 bases). Germline V CDR1 and CDR2: SGHNT, YYREEE (reference sequence). V lost 2 bases, J lost 1 base, and 12 bases lay in between. This CDR3 spans 16 amino acids. This CDR3 reads CASSFGRGENTGELFF. The CDR3 region has the DNA TGTGCCAGCAGCTTCGGGCGGGGAGAGAACACCGGGGAGCTGTTTTTT.

This clonotype was observed a few times. The V and J genes are TRBV12-2 and TRBJ1-1; no DNA check was done on the table's D call, TRBD1. TRBV12-2 is shown as a pseudogene. CDR3 length: 16 residues. In DNA form, the CDR3 reads TGTGCAAGTCGCTCCAATACGACAGGGACCAACACTGAAGCTTTCTTT. This gives the protein CASRSNTTGTNTEAFF.

CDR3 nucleotide sequence: TGTGCCAGCAGCTCGGCGAGTAAGCAGTACTTC. This gives the protein CASSSASKQYF. The genes are TRBV7-8 and TRBJ2-7; no reliable D call. The length of the CDR3 is 11 residues. CDR1 and CDR2 from the germline V gene are SGHVS and FQNEAQ. Trimming left V 4 bases short and J 8 bases short, with 9 bases between.